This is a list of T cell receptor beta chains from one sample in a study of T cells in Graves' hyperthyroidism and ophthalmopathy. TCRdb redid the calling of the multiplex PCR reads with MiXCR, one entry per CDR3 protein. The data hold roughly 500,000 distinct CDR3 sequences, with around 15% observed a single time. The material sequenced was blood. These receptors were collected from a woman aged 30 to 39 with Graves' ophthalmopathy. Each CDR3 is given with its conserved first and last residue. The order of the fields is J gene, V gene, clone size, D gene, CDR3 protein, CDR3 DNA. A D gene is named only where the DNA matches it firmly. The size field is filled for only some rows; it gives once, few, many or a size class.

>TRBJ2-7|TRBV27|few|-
CASMPTGRMPYEQYF
TGTGCCAGCATGCCCACGGGGAGGATGCCCTACGAGCAGTACTTC
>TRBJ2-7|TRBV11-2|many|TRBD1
CASSTGQGNYEQYF
TGTGCCAGCAGCACTGGACAGGGGAACTACGAGCAGTACTTC
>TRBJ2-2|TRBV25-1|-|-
CASSAWGTHTGELFF
TGTGCCAGCAGTGCCTGGGGGACACACACCGGGGAGCTGTTTTTT
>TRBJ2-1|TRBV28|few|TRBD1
CASSSLDRGPYNEQFF
TGTGCCAGCAGTTCCTTGGACAGGGGCCCCTACAATGAGCAGTTCTTC
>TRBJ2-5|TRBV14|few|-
CASSQSGTRETQYF
TGTGCCAGCAGCCAATCCGGGACAAGAGAGACCCAGTACTTC
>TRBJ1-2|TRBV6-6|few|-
CASSYSNIYGYTF
TGTGCCAGCAGTTACTCGAACATATATGGCTACACCTTC
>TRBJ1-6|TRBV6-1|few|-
CASRAGPYNSPLHF
TGTGCCAGCAGAGCCGGGCCCTATAATTCACCCCTCCACTTT
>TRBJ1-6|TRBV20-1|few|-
CSARSTGGSYNSPLHF
TGCAGTGCTAGAAGTACGGGGGGCTCCTATAATTCACCCCTCCACTTT
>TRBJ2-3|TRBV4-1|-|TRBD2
CASTSSGQTADTQYF
TGCGCCAGCACCTCTAGCGGCCAGACGGCGGATACGCAGTATTTT
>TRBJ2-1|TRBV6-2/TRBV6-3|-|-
CASSYRGPDYNEQFF
TGTGCCAGCAGTTACAGAGGTCCCGACTACAATGAGCAGTTCTTC
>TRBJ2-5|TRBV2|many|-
CASSAPLAGTWETQYF
TGTGCCAGCAGTGCCCCCCTTGCGGGCACCTGGGAGACCCAGTACTTC
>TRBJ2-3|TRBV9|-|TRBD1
CASSVVAGGSTDTQYF
TGTGCCAGCAGCGTAGTGGCAGGGGGAAGCACAGATACGCAGTATTTT
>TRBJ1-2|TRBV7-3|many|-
CASSTGSGGGYTF
TGTGCCAGCAGCACCGGGTCCGGTGGTGGCTACACCTTC
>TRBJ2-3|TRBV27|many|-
CASSPMTTFVRTDTQYF
TGTGCCAGCAGTCCAATGACTACTTTCGTCCGCACAGATACGCAGTATTTT
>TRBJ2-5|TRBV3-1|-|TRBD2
CASSQGASGMQETQYF
TGTGCCAGCAGCCAAGGGGCTAGCGGGATGCAAGAGACCCAGTACTTC
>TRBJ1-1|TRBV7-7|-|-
CASSSLVGTEAFF
TGTGCCAGCAGCTCTCTCGTTGGCACTGAAGCTTTCTTT
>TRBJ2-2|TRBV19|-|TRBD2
CASKREGRTGELFF
TGTGCCAGTAAGCGGGAGGGCCGCACCGGGGAGCTGTTTTTT
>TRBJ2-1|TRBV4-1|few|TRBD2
CASSQTGLATRRYNEQFF
TGCGCCAGCAGCCAGACCGGACTAGCGACCAGACGCTACAATGAGCAGTTCTTC
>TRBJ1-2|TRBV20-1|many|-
CSARHPVPYGYTF
TGCAGTGCTAGACACCCAGTACCCTATGGCTACACCTTC
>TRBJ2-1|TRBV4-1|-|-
CASSHRQGRRRSYNEQFF
TGCGCCAGCAGCCACCGCCAGGGTCGGCGGAGATCCTACAATGAGCAGTTCTTC
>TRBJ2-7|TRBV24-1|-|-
CATTGVPSYEQYF
TGTGCCACCACGGGGGTTCCCTCCTACGAGCAGTACTTC
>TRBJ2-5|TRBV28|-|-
CASSGYGGSPLETQYF
TGTGCCAGCAGTGGTTATGGGGGCAGCCCCCTGGAGACCCAGTACTTC
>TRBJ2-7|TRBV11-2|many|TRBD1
CASSLARVWDRGRREQYF
TGTGCCAGCAGCTTGGCTAGGGTATGGGACAGGGGGCGACGGGAGCAGTACTTC
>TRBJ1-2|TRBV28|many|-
CASRPRREGYTF
TGTGCCAGCAGGCCCCGGAGGGAGGGCTACACCTTC
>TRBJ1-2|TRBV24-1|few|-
CATSDLQLNYGYTF
TGTGCCACCAGTGACCTACAGCTTAACTATGGCTACACCTTC
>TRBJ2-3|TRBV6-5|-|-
CASSYPIWEQHTDTQYF
TGTGCCAGCAGTTACCCGATCTGGGAACAGCACACAGATACGCAGTATTTT
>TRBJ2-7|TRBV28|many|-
CASSSTGFLGEQYF
TGTGCCAGCAGTTCCACCGGGTTCCTCGGCGAGCAGTACTTC
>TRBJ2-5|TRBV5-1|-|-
CASSLDPSGGSQETQYF
TGCGCCAGCAGCCTTGATCCCTCAGGGGGGAGCCAAGAGACCCAGTACTTC
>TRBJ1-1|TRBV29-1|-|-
CSVVRNTEAFF
TGCAGCGTTGTAAGGAACACTGAAGCTTTCTTT
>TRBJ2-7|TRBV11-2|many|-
CASSRAGLLYEQYF
TGTGCCAGCAGCCGAGCTGGACTACTGTACGAGCAGTACTTC
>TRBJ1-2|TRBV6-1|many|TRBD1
CASTSGQTYGYTF
TGTGCCAGCACCTCGGGACAGACCTATGGCTACACCTTC
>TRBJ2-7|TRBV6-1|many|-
CASSWDLAYEQYF
TGTGCCAGCAGTTGGGACTTAGCCTACGAGCAGTACTTC
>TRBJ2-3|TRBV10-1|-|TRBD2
CASSESTSGRARSDTQYF
TGCGCCAGCAGTGAGTCGACTAGCGGGAGGGCCCGCTCGGATACGCAGTATTTT
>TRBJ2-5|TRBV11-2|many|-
CASRGRQDQETQYF
TGTGCCAGCAGAGGTAGGCAGGACCAAGAGACCCAGTACTTC
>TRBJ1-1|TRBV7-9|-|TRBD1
CASSYPDRGTEAFF
TGTGCCAGCAGCTATCCGGACAGGGGTACTGAAGCTTTCTTT
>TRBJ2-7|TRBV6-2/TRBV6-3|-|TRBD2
CASRTIAGVGEQYF
TGTGCCAGCAGGACTATAGCGGGAGTGGGTGAGCAGTACTTC
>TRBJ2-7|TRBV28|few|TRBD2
CASSLLLAGGNEQYF
TGTGCCAGCAGTTTATTGCTAGCGGGAGGGAACGAGCAGTACTTC
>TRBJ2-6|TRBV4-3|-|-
CASSQDRARSGANVLTF
TGCGCCAGCAGCCAAGATAGGGCCAGGTCTGGGGCCAACGTCCTGACTTTC
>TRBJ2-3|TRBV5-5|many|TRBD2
CASSPLASGSSDTQYF
TGTGCCAGCAGCCCCTTGGCTAGCGGGAGTTCAGATACGCAGTATTTT
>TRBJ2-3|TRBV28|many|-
CASSPKGVGNTDTQYF
TGTGCCAGCAGTCCCAAAGGTGTCGGGAACACAGATACGCAGTATTTT
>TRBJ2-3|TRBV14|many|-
CASSHHPTDTQYF
TGTGCCAGCAGCCACCACCCCACAGATACGCAGTATTTT
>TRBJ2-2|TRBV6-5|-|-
CASSLVTSNTGELFF
TGTGCCAGCAGTTTAGTGACTTCGAACACCGGGGAGCTGTTTTTT
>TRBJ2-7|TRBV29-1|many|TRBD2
CSVSVGPETSGTTHETYEQYF
TGCAGCGTTTCAGTTGGGCCTGAAACTAGCGGGACGACCCATGAAACCTACGAGCAGTACTTC